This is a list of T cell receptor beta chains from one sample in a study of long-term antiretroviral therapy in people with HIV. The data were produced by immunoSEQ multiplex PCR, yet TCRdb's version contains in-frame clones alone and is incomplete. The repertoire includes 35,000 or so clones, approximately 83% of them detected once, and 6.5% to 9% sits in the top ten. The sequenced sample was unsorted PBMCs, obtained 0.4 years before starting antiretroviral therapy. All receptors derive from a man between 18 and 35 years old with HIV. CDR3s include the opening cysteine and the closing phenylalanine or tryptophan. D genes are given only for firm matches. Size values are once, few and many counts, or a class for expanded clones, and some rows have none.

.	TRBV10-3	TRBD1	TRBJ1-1	CAIRGDRGNTEAFF	TGTGCCATCAGGGGGGACAGGGGGAACACTGAAGCTTTCTTT
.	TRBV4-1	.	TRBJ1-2	CASSQVTENPNYGYTF	TGCGCCAGCAGCCAAGTGACCGAAAATCCTAACTATGGCTACACCTTC
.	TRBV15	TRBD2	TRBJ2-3	CATSRTSTSGGTDTQYF	TGTGCCACCAGCAGAACGTCGACTAGCGGGGGAACAGATACGCAGTATTTT
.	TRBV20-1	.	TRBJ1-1	CSARDWAEAFF	TGCAGTGCTAGAGATTGGGCTGAAGCTTTCTTT
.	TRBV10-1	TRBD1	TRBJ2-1	CASNTGTGANEQFF	TGCGCCAGCAATACCGGGACAGGGGCAAATGAGCAGTTCTTC
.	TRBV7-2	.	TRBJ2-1	CASLPDSRPTYNEQFF	TGTGCCAGCCTCCCGGACAGTCGACCAACCTACAATGAGCAGTTCTTC
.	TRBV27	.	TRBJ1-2	CASSFTVRPRDGYTF	TGTGCCAGCAGTTTTACGGTCCGACCCAGGGATGGCTACACCTTC
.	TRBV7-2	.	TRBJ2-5	CASTLVAGRETQYF	TGTGCCAGCACCCTAGTGGCAGGGAGGGAGACCCAGTACTTC
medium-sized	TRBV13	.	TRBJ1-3	CASSRQDYLSGNTIYF	TGTGCCAGCAGCCGACAGGACTACCTATCTGGAAACACCATATATTTT
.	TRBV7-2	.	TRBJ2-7	CASSRAGGLLYEQYF	TGTGCCAGCAGCCGGGCGGGCGGACTCCTCTACGAGCAGTACTTC
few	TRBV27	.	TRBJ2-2	CASSFTDTGELFF	TGTGCCAGCAGTTTTACTGACACCGGGGAGCTGTTTTTT
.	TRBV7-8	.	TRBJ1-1	CASSSWNTEAFF	TGTGCCAGCAGCTCCTGGAACACTGAAGCTTTCTTT
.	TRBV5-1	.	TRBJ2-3	CASDIPPPDCTDTQYF	TGCGCCAGCGATATCCCCCCGCCGGACTGCACAGATACGCAGTATTTT
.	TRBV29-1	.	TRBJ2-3	CSVEGHQESTDTQYF	TGCAGCGTTGAAGGACACCAAGAAAGCACAGATACGCAGTATTTT
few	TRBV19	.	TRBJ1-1	CASRSQGRTEAFF	TGTGCCAGTAGATCCCAGGGAAGGACTGAAGCTTTCTTT
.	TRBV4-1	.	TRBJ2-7	CASSQRISGPYEQYF	TGCGCCAGCAGCCAAAGGATATCCGGGCCCTACGAGCAGTACTTC
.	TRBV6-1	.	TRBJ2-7	CAISESRGGLSYEQYF	TGTGCCATCAGTGAGTCAAGGGGGGGCCTTTCCTACGAGCAGTACTTC
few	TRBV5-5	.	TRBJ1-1	CASSSGTMNTEAFF	TGTGCCAGCAGCTCGGGGACAATGAACACTGAAGCTTTCTTT
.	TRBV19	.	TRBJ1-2	CASHLGLTSYGYTF	TGTGCCAGCCACCTTGGGCTAACTAGCTATGGCTACACCTTC
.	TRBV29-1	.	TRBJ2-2	CSVRGLAGPGELFF	TGCAGCGTGAGAGGGTTGGCGGGGCCCGGGGAGCTGTTTTTT
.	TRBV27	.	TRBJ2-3	CASSSQGMDTQYF	TGTGCCAGCAGTTCCCAGGGGATGGATACGCAGTATTTT
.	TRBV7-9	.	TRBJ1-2	CASSLGTPLGGYTF	TGTGCCAGCAGCTTGGGGACCCCGCTGGGTGGCTACACCTTC
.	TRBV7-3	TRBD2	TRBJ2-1	CASSAGTSVYNEQFF	TGTGCCAGCAGCGCCGGGACTAGCGTTTACAATGAGCAGTTCTTC
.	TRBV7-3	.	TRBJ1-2	CASSPRGGPNYGYTF	TGTGCCAGCAGCCCTAGGGGGGGACCGAACTATGGCTACACCTTC
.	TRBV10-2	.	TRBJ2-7	CASSDSSSGEQYF	TGCGCCAGCAGTGACTCCTCGTCCGGGGAGCAGTACTTC
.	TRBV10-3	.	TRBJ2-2	CAISVGKGMNTGELFF	TGTGCCATCAGTGTTGGTAAGGGAATGAACACCGGGGAGCTGTTTTTT
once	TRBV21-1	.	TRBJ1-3	CASRRGGGRGNTIYF	TGTGCCAGCAGACGGGGAGGAGGGCGAGGAAACACCATATATTTT
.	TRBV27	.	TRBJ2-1	CASSLAGSSSYNEQFF	TGTGCCAGCAGTTTAGCGGGGTCGAGCTCCTACAATGAGCAGTTCTTC
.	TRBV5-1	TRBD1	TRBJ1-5	CASSLGQGEDQPQHF	TGCGCCAGCAGCTTGGGACAGGGCGAGGATCAGCCCCAGCATTTT
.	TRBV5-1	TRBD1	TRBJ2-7	CASSWTGNYEQYF	TGCGCCAGCAGCTGGACAGGAAACTACGAGCAGTACTTC
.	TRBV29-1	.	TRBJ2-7	CSVDSGAYEQYF	TGCAGCGTTGACTCAGGGGCCTACGAGCAGTACTTC
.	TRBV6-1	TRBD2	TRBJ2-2	CASSFSGGATGELFF	TGTGCCAGCAGTTTTAGCGGGGGGGCAACCGGGGAGCTGTTTTTT
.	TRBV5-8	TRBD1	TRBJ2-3	CASRGQGHRTDTQYF	TGTGCCAGCAGGGGACAGGGACACAGGACAGATACGCAGTATTTT
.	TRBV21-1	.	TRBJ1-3	CASSTVAGTGSGSSGNTIYF	TGTGCCAGCAGCACTGTAGCCGGGACAGGGTCCGGGAGCTCTGGAAACACCATATATTTT
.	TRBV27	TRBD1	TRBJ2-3	CASSYSRGQGASTDTQYF	TGTGCCAGCAGTTACTCGAGGGGACAGGGGGCAAGTACAGATACGCAGTATTTT
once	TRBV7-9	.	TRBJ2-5	CASSLAGGWGETQYF	TGTGCCAGCAGCTTAGCGGGGGGTTGGGGAGAGACCCAGTACTTC
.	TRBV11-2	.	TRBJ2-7	CASSLIGTAYPYEQYF	TGTGCCAGCAGCCTTATCGGAACAGCATACCCCTACGAGCAGTACTTC
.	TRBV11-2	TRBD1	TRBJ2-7	CASSPGTGGLVGQYF	TGTGCCAGCAGCCCTGGGACAGGGGGACTAGTTGGCCAGTACTTC
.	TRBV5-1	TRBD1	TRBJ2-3	CASNGQGERSDTQYF	TGCGCCAGCAACGGACAGGGGGAGAGGTCAGATACGCAGTATTTT
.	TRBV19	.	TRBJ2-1	CASSIVGGASYNEQFF	TGTGCCAGTAGTATAGTAGGCGGGGCCTCCTACAATGAGCAGTTCTTC
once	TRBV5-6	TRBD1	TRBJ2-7	CASSQEMTGFANEQYF	TGTGCCAGCAGCCAAGAGATGACAGGGTTTGCCAACGAGCAGTACTTC